This T cell receptor (beta chain) is from a study of OX40 agonist ivuxolimab in advanced cancers. Background on the study: Patients took ivuxolimab, an agonistic anti-OX40 (CD134) antibody.

Study observations and caveats: Clonal expansion in partial responders at 0.1-3.0 mg/kg ranked among the lowest. At 0.1 to 3.0 mg/kg and by week 6, CD4+ and CD8+ T cells in the blood had expanded clonally.

CDR3 length equals 16 residues. Germline V gene lookup returns CDR1 SGHNT and CDR2 YYREEE (reference sequence). V lost 2 bases to trimming and J lost 5 bases, with 17 bases between them. With regard to this clone: Its specificity is unknown.

Clones were read by immunoSEQ multiplex PCR, and TCRdb kept only the in-frame ones, dropping some. The sample lists some 68,000 clones; roughly nine tenths were seen once. V is TRBV5-4 and J is TRBJ2-1; D possibly uses TRBD1 or TRBD2 (5 bases each). This clonotype was sampled from an adult with an advanced solid tumor such as melanoma, head and neck, liver or kidney cancer. This sample comprised CD4+ or CD8+ T cells sorted from blood, obtained in a trial of the OX40 agonist ivuxolimab. Here the CDR3 reads CASSFPTGRDNNEQFF. The CDR3 DNA follows: TGTGCCAGCAGCTTCCCAACGGGACGGGATAACAATGAGCAGTTCTTC.